Shown below are 5 T cell receptor beta chains from a single sample sequenced in a study of blood T cell repertoires in COVID-19. Data came from immunoSEQ multiplex PCR; TCRdb stores just in-frame clones and leaves some out. This table has about 80,000 clones, around 84% appearing once. Sequenced: peripheral blood. The receptors derive from a woman aged 65 to 85 with acute or convalescent COVID-19.

V is TRBV5-1 and J is TRBJ2-7; 11 nucleotides agree with TRBD2. V trimming: 0 bases; J trimming: 2 bases; junction bases outside the gene matches: 7. Germline lookup yields CDR1 SGHRS and CDR2 YFSETQ. This CDR3 contains 17 residues. CDR3 bases: TGCGCCAGCAGCTTGGATAAGGCTAGCGGGAGGACCTACGAGCAGTACTTC. This gives the protein CASSLDKASGRTYEQYF.

This rearrangement joins TRBV5-8 to TRBJ2-7; 13 bases align to TRBD2. Germline CDR1 and CDR2: SGHTS and YDEGEE. The junction had 9 bases not matched to a gene; V was cut back by 4 bases and J by 2 bases. The CDR3 covers 17 residues. The CDR3 region is CASSRTSGSSWAYEQYF. CDR3 nucleotides: TGTGCCAGCAGCCGGACTAGCGGGAGCAGCTGGGCCTACGAGCAGTACTTC.

The V and J genes are TRBV18 and TRBJ2-1; D possibly corresponds to TRBD1 (5 bases). The CDR3 spans 15 residues. Germline CDR1 is KGHSH and CDR2 is LQKENI. V shed 3 bases and J shed 4 bases, with 13 bases lying between them. CDR3 in DNA: TGTGCCAGCTCACCTCCCCAGGGCGAATACAATGAGCAGTTCTTC. Residues: CASSPPQGEYNEQFF.

The rearrangement uses TRBV19 and TRBJ1-6; 8 bases match TRBD1. This CDR3 contains 14 residues. J lost 9 bases, V lost 5 bases, and 6 bases had no gene match. Germline CDR1 is LNHDA and CDR2 is SQIVND (reference sequence). CDR3 residues: CASSLRQGSSPLHF. As DNA, the CDR3 is TGTGCCAGTAGTTTACGACAGGGGAGTTCACCCCTCCACTTT.

This sequence joins TRBV5-1 and TRBJ1-3, with a weak D call TRBD1 (6 bases). The length of the CDR3 is 13 residues. Looked up from germline, CDR1 is SGHRS and CDR2 is YFSETQ. V was pared by 0 bases and J by 6 bases, with 7 bases between. CDR3 DNA sequence: TGCGCCAGCAGCTTGGGACAGGAAAACACCATATATTTT. Its translation is CASSLGQENTIYF.